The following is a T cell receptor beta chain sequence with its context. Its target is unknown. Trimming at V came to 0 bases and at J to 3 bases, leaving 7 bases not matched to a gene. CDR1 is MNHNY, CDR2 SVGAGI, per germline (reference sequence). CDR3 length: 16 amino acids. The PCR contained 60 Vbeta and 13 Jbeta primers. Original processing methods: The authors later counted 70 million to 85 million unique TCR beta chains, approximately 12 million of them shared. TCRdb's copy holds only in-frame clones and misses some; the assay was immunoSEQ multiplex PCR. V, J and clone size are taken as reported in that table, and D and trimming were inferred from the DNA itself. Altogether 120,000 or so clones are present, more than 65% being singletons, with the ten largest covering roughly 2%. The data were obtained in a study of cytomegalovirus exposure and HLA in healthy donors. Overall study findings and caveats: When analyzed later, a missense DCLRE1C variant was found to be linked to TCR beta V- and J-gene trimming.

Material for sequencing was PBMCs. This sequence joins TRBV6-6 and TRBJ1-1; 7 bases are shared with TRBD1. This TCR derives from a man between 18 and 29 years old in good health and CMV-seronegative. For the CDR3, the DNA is TGTGCCAGCAGTTACTCTGGAGGGGGCAAGTACACTGAAGCTTTCTTT. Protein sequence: CASSYSGGGKYTEAFF.